The 3 T cell receptor beta chains given below trace back to one sample, sequenced in a study of T cell repertoires in cytomegalovirus infection. TCRdb re-derived calls from the reads in MiXCR, one entry per CDR3 protein. The sample has fewer than 350,000 distinct CDR3 sequences; 15% to 20% are singletons. The sequenced sample was PBMCs. These receptors originate from a human donor in good health (CMV status not recorded). Some clones in this sample may be carry-over from other donors' samples.

The chain recombines TRBV20-1 with TRBJ1-5, with a possible D match to TRBD1 (5 bases). V was clipped by 4 bases and J by 4 bases, with 17 bases between them. CDR1 and CDR2 (germline): DFQATT, SNEGSKA (reference sequence). This CDR3 comprises 15 residues. The CDR3 DNA follows: TGCAGTGCTACCGCAGGGAAAGGAATAAATCAGCCCCAGCATTTT. Translating gives CSATAGKGINQPQHF.

This clonotype was seen a few times. The chain combines TRBV24-1 with TRBJ2-1, with a possible D match to TRBD2 (5 bases). V lost 5 bases, J lost 5 bases, and 15 bases lay in between. Germline lookup yields CDR1 KGHDR and CDR2 SFDVKD. The CDR3 length is 15 residues. Here the CDR3 DNA reads TGTGCCACCAGTGTCGCCCGCCCGGGAAACAATGAGCAGTTCTTC. It codes for CATSVARPGNNEQFF.

There are many counts of this clonotype. The chain has TRBV7-2 and TRBJ1-6; 7 nucleotides line up with TRBD1. CDR1 is SGHTA, CDR2 FQGNSA, per germline. Trimming took 8 bases from V and 9 from J; bases not matched to a gene: 13. The CDR3 spans 15 residues. CDR3: CASGGQLQLSSPLHF. CDR3 bases: TGTGCCAGCGGGGGACAGTTACAATTAAGTTCACCCCTCCACTTT.